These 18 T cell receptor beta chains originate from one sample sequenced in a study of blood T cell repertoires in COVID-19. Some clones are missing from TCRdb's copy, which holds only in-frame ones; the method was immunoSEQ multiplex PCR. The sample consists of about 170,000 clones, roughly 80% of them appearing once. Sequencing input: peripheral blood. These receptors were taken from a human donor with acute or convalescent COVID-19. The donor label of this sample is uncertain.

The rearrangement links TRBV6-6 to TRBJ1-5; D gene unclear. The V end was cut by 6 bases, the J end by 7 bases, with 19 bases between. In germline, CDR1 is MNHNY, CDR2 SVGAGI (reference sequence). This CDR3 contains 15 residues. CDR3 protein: CASSPLGGSYQPQHF. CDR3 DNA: TGTGCCAGCAGCCCTCTTGGAGGGTCTTACCAGCCCCAGCATTTT.

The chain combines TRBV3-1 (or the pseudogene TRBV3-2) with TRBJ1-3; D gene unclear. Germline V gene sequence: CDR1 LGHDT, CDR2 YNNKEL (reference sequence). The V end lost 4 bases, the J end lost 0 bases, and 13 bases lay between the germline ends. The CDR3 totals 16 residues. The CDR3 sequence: CASSPNPRSSGNTIYF. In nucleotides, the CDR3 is TGTGCCAGCAGCCCGAATCCTAGGAGCTCTGGAAACACCATATATTTT.

This CDR3 reads CASSLGQGTDYGYTF. The CDR3 DNA reads TGTGCCAGCAGCTTGGGACAGGGGACCGACTATGGCTACACCTTC. The V and J genes are TRBV5-4 and TRBJ1-2, with TRBD1 matching over 8 bases. This CDR3 contains 15 residues. The V and J ends lost 0 bases and 3 bases, in that order; junction bases with no gene match: 4. Germline assignment: CDR1 SGHNT and CDR2 YYREEE (reference sequence).

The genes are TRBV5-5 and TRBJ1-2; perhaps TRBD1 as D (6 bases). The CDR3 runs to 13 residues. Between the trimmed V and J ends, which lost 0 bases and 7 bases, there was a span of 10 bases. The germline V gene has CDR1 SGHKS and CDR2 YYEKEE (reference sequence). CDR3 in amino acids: CASSLGGGSGYTF. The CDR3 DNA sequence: TGTGCCAGCAGCTTGGGCGGGGGCTCTGGCTACACCTTC.

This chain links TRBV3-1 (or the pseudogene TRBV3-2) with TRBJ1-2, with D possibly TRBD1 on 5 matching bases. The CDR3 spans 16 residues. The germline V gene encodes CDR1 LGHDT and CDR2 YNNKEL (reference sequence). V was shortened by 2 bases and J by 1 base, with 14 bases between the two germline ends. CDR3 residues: CASSQKRQGLNYGYTF. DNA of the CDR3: TGTGCCAGCAGCCAAAAAAGGCAGGGACTTAACTATGGCTACACCTTC.

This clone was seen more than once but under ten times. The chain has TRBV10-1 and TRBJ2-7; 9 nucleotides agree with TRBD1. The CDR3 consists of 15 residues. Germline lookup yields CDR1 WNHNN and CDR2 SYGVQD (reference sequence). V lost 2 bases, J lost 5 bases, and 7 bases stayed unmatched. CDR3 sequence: CASSELGQGSHEQYF. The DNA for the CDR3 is TGCGCCAGCAGTGAGCTGGGACAGGGAAGCCACGAGCAGTACTTC.

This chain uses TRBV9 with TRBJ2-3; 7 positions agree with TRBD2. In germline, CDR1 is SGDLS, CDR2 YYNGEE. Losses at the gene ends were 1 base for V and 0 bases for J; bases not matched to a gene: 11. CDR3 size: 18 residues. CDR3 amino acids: CASSVCCGLVASTDTQYF. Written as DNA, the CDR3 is TGTGCCAGCAGCGTATGTTGCGGACTAGTGGCTAGCACAGATACGCAGTATTTT.

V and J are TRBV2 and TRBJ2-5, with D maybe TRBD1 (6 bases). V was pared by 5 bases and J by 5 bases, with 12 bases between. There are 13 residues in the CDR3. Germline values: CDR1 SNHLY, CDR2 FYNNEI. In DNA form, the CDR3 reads TGTGCCAGCAGTCGGACAGTTAGGGAGACCCAGTACTTC. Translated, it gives CASSRTVRETQYF.

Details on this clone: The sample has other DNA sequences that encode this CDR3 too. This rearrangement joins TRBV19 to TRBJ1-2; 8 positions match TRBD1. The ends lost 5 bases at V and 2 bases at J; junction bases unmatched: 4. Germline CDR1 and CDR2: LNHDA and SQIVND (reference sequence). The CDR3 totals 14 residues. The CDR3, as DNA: TGTGCCAGTAGTGGAACAGGGGGAAACTATGGCTACACCTTC. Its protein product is CASSGTGGNYGYTF.

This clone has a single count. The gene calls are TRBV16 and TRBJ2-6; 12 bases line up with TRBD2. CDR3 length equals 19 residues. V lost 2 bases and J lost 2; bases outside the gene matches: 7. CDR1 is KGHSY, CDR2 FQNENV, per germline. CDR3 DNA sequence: TGTGCCAGCAGCCAAATGGCTAGCGGGGGGGCCGCTGGGGCCAACGTCCTGACTTTC. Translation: CASSQMASGGAAGANVLTF.

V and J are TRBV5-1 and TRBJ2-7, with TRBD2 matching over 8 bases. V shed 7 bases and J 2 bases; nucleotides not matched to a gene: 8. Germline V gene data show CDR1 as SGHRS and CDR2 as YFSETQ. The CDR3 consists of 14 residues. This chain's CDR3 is CASSLSGGTYEQYF. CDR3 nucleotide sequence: TGCGCCAGCTCGTTGTCGGGGGGGACCTACGAGCAGTACTTC.

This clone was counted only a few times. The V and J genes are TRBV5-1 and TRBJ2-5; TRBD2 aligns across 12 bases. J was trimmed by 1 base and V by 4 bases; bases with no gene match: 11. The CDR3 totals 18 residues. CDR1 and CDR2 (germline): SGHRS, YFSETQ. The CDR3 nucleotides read TGCGCCAGCAGCCCCGGACTAGCGGGGAGCTACCTCCAAGAGACCCAGTACTTC. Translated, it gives CASSPGLAGSYLQETQYF.

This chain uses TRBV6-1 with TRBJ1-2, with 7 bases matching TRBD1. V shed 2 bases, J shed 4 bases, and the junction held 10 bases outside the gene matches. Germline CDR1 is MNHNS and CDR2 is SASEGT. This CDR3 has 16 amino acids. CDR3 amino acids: CASSEPGTEFGYGYTF. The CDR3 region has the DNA TGTGCCAGCAGTGAACCCGGGACAGAATTTGGCTATGGCTACACCTTC.

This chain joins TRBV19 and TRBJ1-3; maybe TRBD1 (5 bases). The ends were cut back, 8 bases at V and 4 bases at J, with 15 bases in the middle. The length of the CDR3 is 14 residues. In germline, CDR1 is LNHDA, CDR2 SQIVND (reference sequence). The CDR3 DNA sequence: TGTGCCAGTGTCTCCCCAGGGTACGGAAACACCATATATTTT. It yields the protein CASVSPGYGNTIYF.

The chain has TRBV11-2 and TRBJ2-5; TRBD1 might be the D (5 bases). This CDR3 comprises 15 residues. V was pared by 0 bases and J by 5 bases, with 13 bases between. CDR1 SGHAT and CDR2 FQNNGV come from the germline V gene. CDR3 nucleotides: TGTGCCAGCAGCTTAGAGGGCAGGGCGCGGGAGACCCAGTACTTC. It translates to CASSLEGRARETQYF.

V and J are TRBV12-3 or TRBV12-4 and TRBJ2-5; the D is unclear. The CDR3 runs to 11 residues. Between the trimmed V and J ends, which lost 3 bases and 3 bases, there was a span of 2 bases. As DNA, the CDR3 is TGTGCCAGCAGTTTTAAAGAGACCCAGTACTTC. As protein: CASSFKETQYF.

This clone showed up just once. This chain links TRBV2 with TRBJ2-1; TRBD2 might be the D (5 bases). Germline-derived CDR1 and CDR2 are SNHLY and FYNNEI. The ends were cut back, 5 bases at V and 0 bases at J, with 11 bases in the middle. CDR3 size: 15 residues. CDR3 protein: CASSQLVVSYNEQFF. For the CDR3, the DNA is TGTGCCAGCAGTCAACTAGTTGTCTCCTACAATGAGCAGTTCTTC. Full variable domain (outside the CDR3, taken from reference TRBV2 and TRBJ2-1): EPEVTQTPSHQVTQMGQEVILRCVPISNHLYFYWYRQILGQKVEFLVSFYNNEISEKSEIFDDQFSVERPDGSNFTLKIRSTKLEDSAMYFCASSQLVVSYNEQFFGPGTRLTVL.

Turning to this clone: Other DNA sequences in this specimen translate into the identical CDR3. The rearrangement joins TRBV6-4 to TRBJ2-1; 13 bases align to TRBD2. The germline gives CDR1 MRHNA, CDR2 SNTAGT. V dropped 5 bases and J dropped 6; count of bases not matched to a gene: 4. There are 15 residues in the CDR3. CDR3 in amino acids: CASSPTSGRGNEQFF. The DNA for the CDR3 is TGTGCCAGCAGTCCTACTAGCGGGAGGGGCAATGAGCAGTTCTTC.